The 15 T cell receptor beta chains listed next were all sequenced from one sample in a study of shared clonotypes between healthy human individuals. Profiling relied on immunoSEQ multiplex PCR, and the TCRdb table lists in-frame clones only, not all of them. This sample has 2 million or so clones, with roughly 94% found just once. The sample comprised naive CD4+ T cells sorted from blood. Noted subset: CD45RA+ positively selected. These receptors were taken from a man between 18 and 35 years old in good health.

The chain combines TRBV6-5 with TRBJ2-1, with D hard to call. Between the trimmed V and J ends, which lost 2 bases and 1 base, there was a span of 12 bases. CDR1 is MNHEY and CDR2 is SVGAGI in the germline V gene. The CDR3 is 16 amino acids. In nucleotides, the CDR3 is TGTGCCAGCAGTTACCGAGGTGAACAGTCCTACAATGAGCAGTTCTTC. It codes for CASSYRGEQSYNEQFF.

The chain joins TRBV2 to TRBJ1-4; no clear D gene. Per germline, CDR1 SNHLY and CDR2 FYNNEI. The CDR3 is 13 residues long. With 10 bases removed from V and 5 bases from J, the gap between germline ends came to 14 bases. The CDR3 loop reads CATRGGRNEKLFF. CDR3 DNA: TGTGCCACCCGAGGCGGGAGGAATGAAAAACTGTTTTTT.

The chain joins TRBV7-2 to TRBJ2-3; no clear D. Trimming took 7 bases from V and 5 from J, leaving 7 bases between them. Germline V gene data show CDR1 as SGHTA and CDR2 as FQGNSA. The CDR3 extends over 11 amino acids. CDR3 in DNA: TGTGCCAGCAACCTCCGAGATACGCAGTATTTT. It yields the protein CASNLRDTQYF.

The rearrangement joins TRBV12-5 to TRBJ2-1; a possible D gene is TRBD1 (6 bases). There are 15 residues in the CDR3. Per germline, CDR1 LGHNT and CDR2 FRNRAP. Trimming took off 0 bases at V and 7 bases at J, with 13 bases between the two ends. In DNA form, the CDR3 reads TGTGCTAGTGGTTTGGTACAGGGTTCGGTAAATGAGCAGTTCTTC. Its translation is CASGLVQGSVNEQFF. The complete variable domain, with remaining parts taken from reference TRBV12-5 and TRBJ2-1, reads DARVTQTPRHKVTEMGQEVTMRCQPILGHNTVFWYRQTMMQGLELLAYFRNRAPLDDSGMPKDRFSAEMPDATLATLKIQPSEPRDSAVYFCASGLVQGSVNEQFFGPGTRLTVL.

The genes are TRBV6-6 and TRBJ2-5; D may be TRBD1 or TRBD2 (6 bases each). Trimming left V 5 bases short and J 4 bases short, with 14 bases between. The CDR3 consists of 14 residues. The V gene's germline CDR1 is MNHNY and CDR2 SVGAGI (reference sequence). CDR3 coding DNA: TGTGCCAGCAGTGACCTGGGGGGCGCAGAGACCCAGTACTTC. Translation gives CASSDLGGAETQYF.

The CDR3 spells CASSPPGTSGAKTQYF. As DNA, the CDR3 is TGCGCCAGCAGCCCGCCCGGGACTAGCGGGGCCAAGACCCAGTACTTC. This sequence joins TRBV4-1 and TRBJ2-5, with TRBD2 identical over 13 bases. CDR1 and CDR2 (germline): MGHRA, YSYEKL. CDR3 length: 16 residues. Trimming cost V 4 bases and J 6 bases; bases outside gene matches: 8.

The table lists this clone with a count of one. This CDR3 is also generated by other DNA sequences in the sample. The gene calls are TRBV5-1 and TRBJ1-3; D gene unclear. Per the germline V gene, CDR1 is SGHRS and CDR2 is YFSETQ. Trimming cost V 2 bases and J 4 bases, with 4 bases left between them. The CDR3 is 12 residues long. Written as DNA, the CDR3 is TGCGCCAGCAGCTTAGCCGGAAACACCATATATTTT. Protein sequence: CASSLAGNTIYF.

This chain uses TRBV19 with TRBJ1-6; 7 nucleotides match TRBD1. Germline CDR1 LNHDA, CDR2 SQIVND (reference sequence). V dropped 6 bases and J dropped 7; count of bases not matched to a gene: 9. The CDR3 spans 15 residues. The CDR3 is CASRARQGVNSPLHF. In nucleotides, the CDR3 is TGTGCCAGTAGAGCAAGACAGGGAGTAAATTCACCCCTCCACTTT.

The CDR3 bases are TGTGCCAGCAGCTTGGCAGACAGGCCTAACTATGGCTACACCTTC. Protein: CASSLADRPNYGYTF. The chain combines TRBV7-9 with TRBJ1-2; tentative D call: TRBD1 (6 bases). The germline V gene has CDR1 SEHNR and CDR2 FQNEAQ (reference sequence). This CDR3 comprises 15 residues. V shed 3 bases and J shed 0 bases, with 11 bases lying between them.

The V gene is TRBV11-2, the J gene TRBJ1-3; D unresolved. There are 14 residues in the CDR3. Germline CDR1 SGHAT, CDR2 FQNNGV. Trimming took 6 bases from V and 7 from J, leaving 16 bases between them. CDR3 nucleotide sequence: TGTGCCAGCAGGGAAGTAACAGAACGGAACACCATATATTTT. Protein product: CASREVTERNTIYF. Full variable domain (remainder filled in from reference TRBV11-2 and TRBJ1-3): EAGVAQSPRYKIIEKRQSVAFWCNPISGHATLYWYQQILGQGPKLLIQFQNNGVVDDSQLPKDRFSAERLKGVDSTLKIQPAKLEDSAVYLCASREVTERNTIYFGEGSWLTVV.

Of note for this clone: The sample contains more than one DNA sequence encoding this CDR3. The chain couples TRBV6-5 to TRBJ2-7, with D hard to call. V gave up 4 bases and J gave up 1 base, with 8 bases separating them. CDR1 is MNHEY and CDR2 is SVGAGI in the germline V gene. The CDR3 is 13 residues long. The CDR3 nucleotides are TGTGCCAGCAGTTCCCGGCCATCCTACGAGCAGTACTTC. Amino acids: CASSSRPSYEQYF.

This clone was detected only once. J is TRBJ2-3 and V is TRBV30, with 12 bases identical to TRBD2. CDR3 size: 16 residues. Germline loops: CDR1 GTSNPN, CDR2 SVGIG (reference sequence). J was trimmed by 5 bases and V by 4 bases; bases with no gene match: 10. The chain's CDR3 is CAWIRLAGEVEDTQYF. The DNA of the CDR3 is TGTGCCTGGATTAGACTAGCGGGAGAGGTTGAAGATACGCAGTATTTT.

V and J are TRBV7-2 and TRBJ2-7, with 7 bases that match TRBD1. V trimming: 4 bases; J trimming: 0 bases; junction bases outside the gene matches: 6. Per germline, CDR1 SGHTA and CDR2 FQGNSA. The CDR3 loop spans 15 amino acids. Here the CDR3 DNA reads TGTGCCAGCAGCTCGACAGGGAAGAGCTCCTACGAGCAGTACTTC. Residues: CASSSTGKSSYEQYF.

The gene calls are TRBV29-1 and TRBJ1-1, with 7 nucleotides matching TRBD1. Unmatched junction bases numbered 6, after V lost 6 bases and J lost 11 bases. Germline-derived CDR1 and CDR2 are SQVTM and ANQGSEA. CDR3 length: 10 amino acids. The CDR3 region has the DNA TGCAGCGTCGACAGGGCTCGGGCTTTCTTT. Amino acids: CSVDRARAFF.

The chain combines TRBV12-2 with TRBJ2-4; the table assigns TRBD1, which was not confirmed against the DNA. TRBV12-2 is shown as a pseudogene. This CDR3 comprises 14 residues. The CDR3 region is CASRLGVKQNIQYF. In DNA form, the CDR3 reads TGTGCAAGTCGCTTAGGGGTTAAACAGAACATTCAGTACTTC.